This T cell receptor (beta chain) comes out of a study of neoadjuvant nivolumab and ipilimumab in lung cancer. Study outcomes and limitations: Only two of four nivolumab-treated tumors gained richness and clonality by surgery.

The table came from immunoSEQ multiplex PCR; TCRdb's copy has only in-frame clones and leaves some out. This sample has about 5,300 clones, with 91% found just once. Comments on this clone: What it binds is unknown.

V dropped 1 base and J dropped 6 bases, with 7 bases sitting between them. Germline lookup yields CDR1 SEHNR and CDR2 FQNEAQ (reference sequence). The CDR3 consists of 13 residues. The source is an adult with non-small cell lung cancer. Some clones in this sample may be carry-over from other donors' samples. The genes are TRBV7-9 and TRBJ2-1; TRBD2 is a possible D gene (5 bases). The sample in question was blood, obtained after neoadjuvant nivolumab, alone or with ipilimumab, at or shortly before surgery. The DNA for the CDR3 is TGTGCCAGCAGCTTAGGAGGGCGCAATGAGCAGTTCTTC. Translation: CASSLGGRNEQFF.